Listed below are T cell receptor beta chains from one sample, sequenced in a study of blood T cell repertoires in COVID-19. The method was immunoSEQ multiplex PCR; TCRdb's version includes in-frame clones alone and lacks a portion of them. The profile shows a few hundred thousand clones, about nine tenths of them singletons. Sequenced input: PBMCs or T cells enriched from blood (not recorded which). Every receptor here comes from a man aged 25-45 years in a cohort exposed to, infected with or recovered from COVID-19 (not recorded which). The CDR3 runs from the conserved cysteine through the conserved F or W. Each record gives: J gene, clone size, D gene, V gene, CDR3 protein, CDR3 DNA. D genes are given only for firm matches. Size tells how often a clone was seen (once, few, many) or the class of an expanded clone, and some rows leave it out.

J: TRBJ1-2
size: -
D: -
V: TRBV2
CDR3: CASSGQINYGYTF
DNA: TGTGCCAGCAGTGGTCAGATTAACTATGGCTACACCTTC

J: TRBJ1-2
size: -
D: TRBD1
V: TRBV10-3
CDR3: CAISESLTGYGYTF
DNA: TGTGCCATCAGTGAGTCACTGACAGGGTATGGCTACACCTTC

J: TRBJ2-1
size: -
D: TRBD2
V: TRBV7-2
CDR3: CASSFPGLADKSSYNEQFF
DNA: TGTGCCAGCAGCTTCCCGGGACTAGCAGACAAGAGCTCCTACAATGAGCAGTTCTTC

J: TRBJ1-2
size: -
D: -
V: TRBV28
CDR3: CATSDQVNYGYTF
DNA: TGTGCCACTTCGGATCAGGTTAACTATGGCTACACCTTC

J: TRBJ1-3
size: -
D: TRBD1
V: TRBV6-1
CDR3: CASSEAVGGNGNTIYF
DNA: TGTGCCAGCAGTGAAGCAGTAGGGGGCAATGGAAACACCATATATTTT

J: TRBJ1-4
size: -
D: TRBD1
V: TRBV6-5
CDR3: CASSYPAGGKNEKLFF
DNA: TGTGCCAGCAGTTACCCTGCAGGGGGCAAAAATGAAAAACTGTTTTTT

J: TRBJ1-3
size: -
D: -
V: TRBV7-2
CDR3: CASSSQGASTGNTIYF
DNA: TGTGCCAGCAGCTCACAAGGAGCAAGCACTGGAAACACCATATATTTT

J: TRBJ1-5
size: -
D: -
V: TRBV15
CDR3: CATSRGAGPGNQPQHF
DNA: TGTGCCACCAGCAGAGGCGCAGGGCCCGGCAATCAGCCCCAGCATTTT

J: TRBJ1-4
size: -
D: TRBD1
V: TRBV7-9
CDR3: CASSSLQGARNEKLFF
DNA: TGTGCCAGCAGCTCCCTTCAGGGGGCGCGTAATGAAAAACTGTTTTTT

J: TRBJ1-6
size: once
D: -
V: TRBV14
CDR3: CASSQDRRTPLHF
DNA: TGTGCCAGCAGCCAAGATAGGAGGACACCCCTCCACTTT

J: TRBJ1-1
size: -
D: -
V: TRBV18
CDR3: CASSPLGSEAFF
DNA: TGTGCCAGCTCACCCCTGGGGAGTGAAGCTTTCTTT

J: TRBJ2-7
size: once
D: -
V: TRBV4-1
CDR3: CASSQEQADPSYEQYF
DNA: TGCGCCAGCAGCCAAGAGCAAGCGGATCCTTCCTACGAGCAGTACTTC

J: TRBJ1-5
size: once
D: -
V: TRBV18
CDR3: CASSPQGLEINQPQHF
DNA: TGTGCCAGCTCACCACAGGGACTAGAGATCAATCAGCCCCAGCATTTT

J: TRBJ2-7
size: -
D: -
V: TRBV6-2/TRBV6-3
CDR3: CASSSAGSHYEQYF
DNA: TGTGCCAGCAGTTCCGCCGGGAGCCACTACGAGCAGTACTTC

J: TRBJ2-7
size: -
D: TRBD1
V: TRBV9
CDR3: CASSVGGTGTNEQYF
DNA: TGTGCCAGCAGCGTAGGAGGGACAGGGACCAACGAGCAGTACTTC

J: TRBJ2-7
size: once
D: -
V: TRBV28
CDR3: CASSPQAGSYEQYF
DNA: TGTGCCAGCAGTCCACAGGCAGGCTCCTACGAGCAGTACTTC

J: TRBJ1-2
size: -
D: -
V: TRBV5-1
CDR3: CASSPITDSPYGYTF
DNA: TGCGCCAGCAGCCCGATAACGGACAGCCCTTATGGCTACACCTTC

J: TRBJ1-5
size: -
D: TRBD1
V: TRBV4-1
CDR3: CASSQAPTGFNQPQHF
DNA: TGCGCCAGCAGCCAAGCGCCGACAGGGTTCAATCAGCCCCAGCATTTT

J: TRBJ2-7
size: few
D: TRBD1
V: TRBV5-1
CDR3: CASRTGPYEQYF
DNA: TGCGCCAGCAGGACAGGGCCCTACGAGCAGTACTTC

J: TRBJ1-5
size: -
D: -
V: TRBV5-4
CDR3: CASSEGGPRSNQPQHF
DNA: TGTGCCAGCAGCGAGGGAGGACCTAGGAGCAATCAGCCCCAGCATTTT

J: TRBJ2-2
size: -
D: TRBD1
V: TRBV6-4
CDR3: CASKQGANTGELFF
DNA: TGTGCCAGCAAACAGGGGGCGAACACCGGGGAGCTGTTTTTT

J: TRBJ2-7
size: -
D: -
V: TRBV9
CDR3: CASSVEAHSSYEQYF
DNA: TGTGCCAGCAGCGTAGAGGCCCACAGCTCCTACGAGCAGTACTTC

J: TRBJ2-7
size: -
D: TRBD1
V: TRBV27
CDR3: CASSRGSGTGVHEQYF
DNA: TGTGCCAGCAGCCGCGGATCCGGGACAGGGGTCCACGAGCAGTACTTC

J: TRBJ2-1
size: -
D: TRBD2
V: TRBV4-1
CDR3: CASSQDPAGETSYNEQFF
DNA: TGCGCCAGCAGCCAGGACCCAGCGGGAGAGACCTCCTACAATGAGCAGTTCTTC

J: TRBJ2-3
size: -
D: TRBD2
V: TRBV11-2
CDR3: CASSLAGLAGGDTQYF
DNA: TGTGCCAGCAGCTTAGCGGGACTAGCGGGAGGAGATACGCAGTATTTT

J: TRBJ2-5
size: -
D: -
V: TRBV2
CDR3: CASNPLRGFSEETQYF
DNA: TGTGCCAGCAATCCCTTAAGGGGTTTTTCAGAAGAGACCCAGTACTTC

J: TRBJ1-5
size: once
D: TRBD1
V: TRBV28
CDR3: CASKNQGTGGGYSNQPQHF
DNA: TGTGCCAGCAAAAATCAAGGGACAGGGGGGGGCTATAGCAATCAGCCCCAGCATTTT

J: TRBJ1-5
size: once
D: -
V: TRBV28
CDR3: CASSPLRQDNQPQHF
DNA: TGTGCCAGCAGTCCTCTTCGACAGGACAATCAGCCCCAGCATTTT

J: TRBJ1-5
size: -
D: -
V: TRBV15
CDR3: CATSRDGREIQPQHF
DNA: TGTGCCACCAGCAGAGATGGGAGGGAGATCCAGCCCCAGCATTTT

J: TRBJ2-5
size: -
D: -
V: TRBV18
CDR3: CASSPLGGLGQYF
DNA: TGTGCCAGCTCACCCCTAGGCGGTCTAGGCCAGTACTTC

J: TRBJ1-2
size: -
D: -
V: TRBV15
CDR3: CATSRVGVPGYTF
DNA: TGTGCCACCAGCAGAGTCGGGGTCCCGGGCTACACCTTC

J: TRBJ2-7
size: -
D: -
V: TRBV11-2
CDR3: CASSFRGGRYSYEQYF
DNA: TGTGCCAGCAGCTTTAGGGGGGGGCGGTACTCCTACGAGCAGTACTTC

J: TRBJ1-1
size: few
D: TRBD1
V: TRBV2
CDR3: CASSYTGGGSEAFF
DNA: TGTGCCAGCAGTTATACAGGGGGGGGTTCTGAAGCTTTCTTT

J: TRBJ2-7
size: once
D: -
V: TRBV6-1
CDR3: CASSEGGSNEQYF
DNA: TGTGCCAGCAGTGAAGGGGGCAGTAACGAGCAGTACTTC

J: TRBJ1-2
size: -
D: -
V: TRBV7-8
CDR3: CASSSGGGDGYTF
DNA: TGTGCCAGCAGCTCGGGCGGGGGGGATGGCTACACCTTC

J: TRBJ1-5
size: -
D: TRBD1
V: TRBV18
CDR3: CASSPQGGGSNQPQHF
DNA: TGTGCCAGCTCACCGCAGGGGGGCGGAAGCAATCAGCCCCAGCATTTT

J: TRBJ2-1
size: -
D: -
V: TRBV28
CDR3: CASSLLNSYNEQFF
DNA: TGTGCCAGCAGTTTACTAAACTCCTACAATGAGCAGTTCTTC

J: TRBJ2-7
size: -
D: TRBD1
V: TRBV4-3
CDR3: CASSQNRVGGTYEQYF
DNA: TGCGCCAGCAGCCAAAACAGGGTAGGGGGCACCTACGAGCAGTACTTC

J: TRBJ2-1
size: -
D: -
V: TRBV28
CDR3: CASSPDSRSYNEQFF
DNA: TGTGCCAGCAGTCCGGACTCTCGCTCCTACAATGAGCAGTTCTTC

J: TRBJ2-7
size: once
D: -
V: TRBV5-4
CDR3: CASSADRRSYEQYF
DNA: TGTGCCAGCAGTGCGGACAGACGCTCCTACGAGCAGTACTTC

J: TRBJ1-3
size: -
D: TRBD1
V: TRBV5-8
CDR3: CASSINFGTDHSGNTIYF
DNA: TGTGCCAGCAGCATAAATTTTGGGACAGACCACTCTGGAAACACCATATATTTT

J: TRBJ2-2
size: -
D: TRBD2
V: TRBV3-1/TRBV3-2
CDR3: CASSQEGLAGLTGELFF
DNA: TGTGCCAGCAGCCAAGAGGGACTAGCGGGACTCACCGGGGAGCTGTTTTTT